Given below is one T cell receptor beta chain in context. The antigen is not known. This entry belongs to a study of post-analysis software for immune sequencing data. CDR1 SEHNR and CDR2 FQNEAQ come from the germline V gene (reference sequence). With 9 bases clipped from V and 3 bases from J, the junction kept 3 bases outside the gene matches. This CDR3 contains 12 residues. Prepared TCR beta cDNA libraries contained unique molecular identifiers. TCRdb ran MiXCR on the PCR reads and lists one entry per CDR3 protein. The profile shows about 400,000 distinct CDR3 sequences, less than 35% of them singletons. Study-level results: Compared against controls, patients with multiple sclerosis displayed significantly lower normalized Chao1 diversity. Clustering by F measure revealed strong co-clustering among samples prepared together in one batch. Included in a set of five TRBV segments more frequent in patients than controls were TRBV5-6, TRBV5-1 and TRBV20-1.

Sequencing was done on a sample of blood. The gene calls are TRBV7-9 and TRBJ1-1; 8 nucleotides agree with TRBD1. This receptor was taken from a girl aged 5 to 17 with multiple sclerosis. CDR3 sequence reads: CASRQGHTEAFF. In nucleotides, the CDR3 is TGTGCCAGTAGACAGGGGCACACTGAAGCTTTCTTT.